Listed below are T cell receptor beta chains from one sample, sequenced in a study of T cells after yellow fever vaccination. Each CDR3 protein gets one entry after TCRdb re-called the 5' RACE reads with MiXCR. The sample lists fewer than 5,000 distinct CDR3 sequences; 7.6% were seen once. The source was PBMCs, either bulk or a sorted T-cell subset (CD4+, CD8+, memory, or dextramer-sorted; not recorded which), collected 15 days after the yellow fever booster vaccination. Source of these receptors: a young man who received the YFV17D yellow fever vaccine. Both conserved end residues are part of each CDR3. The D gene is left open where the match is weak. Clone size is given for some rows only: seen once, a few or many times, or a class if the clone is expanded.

TGCGCCAGCAGCTTGGCCCCTCAGGGCATAGGGGACGAGCAGTACTTC	CASSLAPQGIGDEQYF	-	TRBJ2-7	medium-sized	TRBV5-1
TGTGCCAGCAGCTTTGTGCGGGAGGGGAATGAGCAGTTCTTC	CASSFVREGNEQFF	TRBD2	TRBJ2-1	many	TRBV5-4
TGCAGTGCTATATACGTTCCCCGTATCGGGGAGCTGTTTTTT	CSAIYVPRIGELFF	-	TRBJ2-2	-	TRBV20-1
TGTGCCAGCAGCTTAGATACAGATACGCAGTATTTT	CASSLDTDTQYF	-	TRBJ2-3	many	TRBV11-2
TGTGCCAGCAGGACAGGGGGCTACGAGCAGTACTTC	CASRTGGYEQYF	TRBD1	TRBJ2-7	-	TRBV2
TGCAGCGTTGTTACGGTCGATGAGCAGTTCTTC	CSVVTVDEQFF	-	TRBJ2-1	medium-sized	TRBV29-1
TGTGCCAGCAGTAACGTTGCCGGAAACACCATATATTTT	CASSNVAGNTIYF	-	TRBJ1-3	medium-sized	TRBV6-6
TGTGCCAGCAGCTTAGGGCTCCTCGGCGAGCAGTACTTC	CASSLGLLGEQYF	-	TRBJ2-7	-	TRBV5-5
TGCAGTGCTAGAGACGGGATGGTGGGATCTGGTAATGGCTACACCTTC	CSARDGMVGSGNGYTF	-	TRBJ1-2	medium-sized	TRBV20-1
TGTGCCAGCGCATATGAGGGGGGACAATCTCACTCCGAGCAGTACTTC	CASAYEGGQSHSEQYF	-	TRBJ2-7	medium-sized	TRBV27
TGCAGTGCTAGAGATATTAGGGAGACTAATGAAAAACTGTTTTTT	CSARDIRETNEKLFF	-	TRBJ1-4	many	TRBV20-1
TGTGCCAGTAAGCCAGGGCTAATCACTGAAGCTTTCTTT	CASKPGLITEAFF	-	TRBJ1-1	many	TRBV19
TGCGCCAGCAGCCGAGAGGACAACAGGTTCCAAGAGACCCAGTACTTC	CASSREDNRFQETQYF	-	TRBJ2-5	medium-sized	TRBV5-1
TGTGCCAGCAGCCAGACGGACTTTGTAGCCAAAAACATTCAGTACTTC	CASSQTDFVAKNIQYF	-	TRBJ2-4	medium-sized	TRBV3-1
TGTGCCAGCAGCGCACAGGTTACCTACGAGCAGTACTTC	CASSAQVTYEQYF	-	TRBJ2-7	medium-sized	TRBV13
TGCAGTGCTAGCGACTCTTCCGGGACAGTTAATGAAAAACTGTTTTTT	CSASDSSGTVNEKLFF	TRBD1	TRBJ1-4	medium-sized	TRBV20-1
TGCAGTGCTAGAGGGGCTGGGGAGCTGTTTTTT	CSARGAGELFF	-	TRBJ2-2	medium-sized	TRBV20-1
TGTGCCACCTCCCCAGGGGCGGGGTCCAATGAGCAGTTCTTC	CATSPGAGSNEQFF	-	TRBJ2-1	medium-sized	TRBV24-1
TGCAGCCTAGCAGGGGCCGACCAAGAGACCCAGTACTTC	CSLAGADQETQYF	-	TRBJ2-5	medium-sized	TRBV29-1
TGTGCCAGTCGGACACTGAATCAGCCCCAGCATTTT	CASRTLNQPQHF	-	TRBJ1-5	many	TRBV6-1
TGTGCCAGCAGTTACATGACCTACGAGCAGTACTTC	CASSYMTYEQYF	-	TRBJ2-7	medium-sized	TRBV6-2/TRBV6-3
TGTGCCATCTGCCCCGAGGGGGCGGGAGGCTACACCTTC	CAICPEGAGGYTF	TRBD1	TRBJ1-2	-	TRBV2
TGTGCCAGCAGATTATACTCTGGGGCCAACGTCCTGACTTTC	CASRLYSGANVLTF	-	TRBJ2-6	large	TRBV6-6
TGTGCCAGCAGTTTCGGGGAGGGGACTGAAGCTTTCTTT	CASSFGEGTEAFF	-	TRBJ1-1	medium-sized	TRBV12-3/TRBV12-4
TGTGCTGGGGGCGGGGGCTACGAGCAGTACTTC	CAGGGGYEQYF	-	TRBJ2-7	medium-sized	TRBV6-1
TGTGCCATGAGCTCGGGACTAGCGCCGAACACCGGGGAGCTGTTTTTT	CAMSSGLAPNTGELFF	TRBD2	TRBJ2-2	-	TRBV4-2
TGTGCCAGCAGCTTGAAGACTAGCGGATACGAGCAGTACTTC	CASSLKTSGYEQYF	TRBD2	TRBJ2-7	few	TRBV11-2
TGTGCCAGCTCACCTGGCGGGACGACCTACAATGAGCAGTTCTTC	CASSPGGTTYNEQFF	-	TRBJ2-1	medium-sized	TRBV18
TGCAGCGCCTCCGGACCAGCGGGCACAGATACGCAGTATTTT	CSASGPAGTDTQYF	-	TRBJ2-3	medium-sized	TRBV29-1
TGCGCCAGCAGCCCCGGAAACCTCCAGGGCCACGAGCAGTACTTC	CASSPGNLQGHEQYF	-	TRBJ2-7	medium-sized	TRBV4-3
TGCAGCGTTGATGGGCTCGCAGACGGCTACTCCTACGAGCAGTACTTC	CSVDGLADGYSYEQYF	-	TRBJ2-7	medium-sized	TRBV29-1
TGTGCCAGCAGCTTGAGGCACGAGCAGTACTTC	CASSLRHEQYF	-	TRBJ2-7	medium-sized	TRBV7-8
TGTGCCTTCAGTCGCGTTCTCGGACTAGCGGGAGGGGGGGAGACCCAGTACTTC	CAFSRVLGLAGGGETQYF	TRBD2	TRBJ2-5	-	TRBV12-3/TRBV12-4
TGCAGTGCTAGAGGCCGGGACAGGGGACTTGGAGAGACCCAGTACTTC	CSARGRDRGLGETQYF	TRBD1	TRBJ2-5	medium-sized	TRBV20-1
TGTGCCTGCTGCAGCCAGGACAGGGGCGATCTCCGCTACACCTTC	CACCSQDRGDLRYTF	TRBD1	TRBJ1-2	few	TRBV3-1
TGTGCCAGCAGCTCCTCAAGGGGTATGGAGACCCAGTACTTC	CASSSSRGMETQYF	-	TRBJ2-5	medium-sized	TRBV5-6
TGTGCCAGCAGTCAAGAAAAGCACGGGCACAATGAGCAGTTCTTC	CASSQEKHGHNEQFF	-	TRBJ2-1	medium-sized	TRBV6-1
TGTGCCAGCAGTATAACAGGAAACACTGAAGCTTTCTTT	CASSITGNTEAFF	-	TRBJ1-1	medium-sized	TRBV27
TGTGCCAGCAGTTTCGGGGGAGGGACCACCGGGGAGCTGTTTTTT	CASSFGGGTTGELFF	TRBD2	TRBJ2-2	medium-sized	TRBV12-3/TRBV12-4
TGTGCCAGCGGCGACAGGACCGTCTACGAGCAGTACTTC	CASGDRTVYEQYF	-	TRBJ2-7	medium-sized	TRBV5-6
TGTGCCAGCAGCTTGCCCATGCGCCGCCCTCTAAAGTCTGAAGCTTTCTTT	CASSLPMRRPLKSEAFF	-	TRBJ1-1	many	TRBV5-4
TGTGCCAGCAGCTTAATGAGGGATCAGCCCCAGCATTTT	CASSLMRDQPQHF	-	TRBJ1-5	many	TRBV7-2
TGTGCCAGCAGCTTGCGCCACCACAGGGCCCCTTTTCATGAGCAGTTCTTC	CASSLRHHRAPFHEQFF	-	TRBJ2-1	many	TRBV7-2
TGTGCCAGCGGCCCTGGGGCAGGGATCAATGAGCAGTTCTTC	CASGPGAGINEQFF	-	TRBJ2-1	-	TRBV7-8
TGTGCCACCAGCAGAGGACCTGTAGCCGGGGGCTATAATTCACCCCTCCACTTT	CATSRGPVAGGYNSPLHF	-	TRBJ1-6	medium-sized	TRBV15
TGTGCCTGGAGTGAGAACACAGATACGCAGTATTTT	CAWSENTDTQYF	-	TRBJ2-3	medium-sized	TRBV30
TGTGCCAGCAGAAGGGGGCTGTGGGACGAGCAGTACTTC	CASRRGLWDEQYF	TRBD1	TRBJ2-7	medium-sized	TRBV27
TGTGCCAGCAGCCCCAGCGGGAGTCAGTACAATGAGCAGTTCTTC	CASSPSGSQYNEQFF	TRBD2	TRBJ2-1	medium-sized	TRBV7-3
TGCGCCAGCAGCGAACTAGCGGGAGTTTACAATGAGCAGTTCTTC	CASSELAGVYNEQFF	TRBD2	TRBJ2-1	medium-sized	TRBV5-1
TGCAGCGTTGAGGTGACAGGGTTCTACGAGCAGTACTTC	CSVEVTGFYEQYF	TRBD1	TRBJ2-7	medium-sized	TRBV29-1
TGCGCCAGCAGCCGGAAGACTAGCGGTCAGCTAACCAATGAGCAGTTCTTC	CASSRKTSGQLTNEQFF	TRBD2	TRBJ2-1	medium-sized	TRBV4-1
TGTGCCAGCGGTCGAAAGTCCTACGAGCAGTACTTC	CASGRKSYEQYF	-	TRBJ2-7	medium-sized	TRBV6-6
TGTGCCAGTAGCAAAAGGACCTTCAACTATGGCTACACCTTC	CASSKRTFNYGYTF	-	TRBJ1-2	medium-sized	TRBV19
TGCGCCAGCAGCGTGGGGCAGGGTTCTGGGGCCAACGTCCTGACTTTC	CASSVGQGSGANVLTF	-	TRBJ2-6	medium-sized	TRBV5-1